This TCR beta chain emerged from a study of shared T cell receptors in the human thymus. The J segment lost 6 bases and the V segment lost 2 bases, leaving 6 bases of the junction unmatched. CDR1 MNHNS and CDR2 SASEGT come from the germline V gene. The CDR3 sequence is 15 residues long. Some clones are missing from TCRdb's copy, which holds only in-frame ones; the method was immunoSEQ multiplex PCR. The table includes over 650,000 clones, around 87% detected once. These data were likewise used in another study, on human thymus T cells. From that report: During corrective heart surgery, resections were taken, and the thymus tissue came from them. Across thymic and blood repertoires, the usage of V and J genes appeared to be biased.

The sequencing input was thymocytes. This sequence joins TRBV6-1 and TRBJ2-7; 11 bases are shared with TRBD1. The TCR originated in a boy younger than two with a congenital heart defect. Here the CDR3 DNA reads TGTGCCAGCAGTGAATTGGGACAGGGGGGGCGCGAGCAGTACTTC. As protein: CASSELGQGGREQYF.